This entry concerns a single T cell receptor (beta chain). Relative to the germline gene, one junction end is altered; a read error may explain this. Per the germline V gene, CDR1 is LGHNA and CDR2 is YNFKEQ. The CDR3 runs to 15 residues. Clones were sequenced by immunoSEQ multiplex PCR, and TCRdb holds only the in-frame ones, with some missing. The table includes some 33,000 clones, over 85% detected once. The sample originates from a study of T cell clones after liver transplantation. This sequence originates from a human patient who received a liver transplant. Some T cells may possibly be graft donor cells. The sequencing used CD8+ T cells from blood, collected 12 months after liver transplant. J is TRBJ2-5 and V is TRBV4-2; no definite D call. The CDR3 DNA sequence: TGTGCCAGCAGCACCCGCCCCACAGTAAGAGAGGCCCAGTACTTC. This gives the protein CASSTRPTVREAQYF.